The T cell receptor beta chain described here comes from a study of blood T cells in healthy people across ages. Findings of the study overall: Observed TCR beta diversity per million T cells went down as age went up. This fall followed a roughly linear course with age.

The V gene's germline CDR1 is SGHVS and CDR2 FNYEAQ. V lost 1 base, J lost 11 bases, and 13 bases stayed unmatched. The CDR3 length is 15 residues. On this clonotype: The antigen is not known.

Together with a sample-barcoded 5' primer, a J-beta primer mix was included in a second PCR lasting about 7 to 11 cycles. TCRdb reanalysed the 5' RACE reads using MiXCR and keeps one entry per CDR3 protein. The sample consists of about 670,000 distinct CDR3 sequences, about 43% of them appearing once. Sequenced input: blood. The TCR originated in a man older than 75 in good health. The rearrangement joins TRBV7-6 to TRBJ2-5; 7 bases agree with TRBD1. CDR3 sequence (DNA): TGTGCCAGCAGCTTAGAGGTGACAGGGAGAGGAGAGCAGTACTTC. Its protein is CASSLEVTGRGEQYF.